This TCR beta chain originates from a study of cytomegalovirus exposure and HLA in healthy donors. Notes on the study in general: DRB1 had the most TCR associations and HLA-C the fewest, a later analysis found, with rates varying by HLA locus. Roughly uniform depth of sequencing across donors was assumed in presence/absence analyses. In a later analysis, an Asian-associated ancestry cluster reportedly showed fewer N-insertions than the roughly 700-donor mean.

V lost 8 bases and J lost 4, with 6 bases in between. The CDR3 extends over 11 amino acids. Per germline, CDR1 SNHLY and CDR2 FYNNEI. Note on this clone: What it binds is unknown.

Primers included in the PCR were 60 Vbeta and 13 Jbeta primers. The repertoire was sequenced with immunoSEQ multiplex PCR; TCRdb's copy has only in-frame clones and lacks some. The sample lists about 150,000 clones; 65% to 70% were seen once. This clonotype originated in a human donor in good health. The sample was PBMCs. The chain employs TRBV2 and TRBJ2-1; maybe TRBD1 (5 bases). The CDR3 nucleotides are TGTGCCAGCGGGGCATACAATGAGCAGTTCTTC. This gives the protein CASGAYNEQFF.